The 2 T cell receptor beta chains reported below all come from one sample, sequenced in a study of T cells in Graves' hyperthyroidism and ophthalmopathy. It was RNA transcripts that yielded the amplified TCR beta CDR3 regions. The TCR CDR3 was amplified in a first-round RT-PCR using the HTBI primer set. TCRdb ran MiXCR on the multiplex PCR reads and lists one entry per CDR3 protein. The top ten hold roughly 7.7% of the sample, which has a few hundred thousand distinct CDR3 sequences, about 43% seen once. Sequenced material: peripheral blood or thyroid tissue (not recorded which). The receptors derive from a woman under 30 with Graves' hyperthyroidism.

The rearrangement links TRBV7-3 to TRBJ1-5; D is unresolved. The CDR3 consists of 16 residues. V was pared by 4 bases and J by 5 bases, with 18 bases between. Germline V gene lookup returns CDR1 SGHTA and CDR2 FQGTGA. This CDR3 reads CASSSRAGFGDQPQHF. The CDR3 nucleotides are TGTGCCAGCAGCTCCCGGGCAGGTTTCGGGGATCAGCCCCAGCATTTT.

The V gene is TRBV7-3, the J gene TRBJ2-5, with TRBD1 as a possible D gene (6 bases). Germline V gene sequence: CDR1 SGHTA, CDR2 FQGTGA. The CDR3 is made up of 17 amino acids. With 5 bases removed from V and 2 bases from J, the gap between germline ends came to 21 bases. CDR3 DNA: TGTGCCAGCAGCCAAGGAAGACAGGCCGGTGGGCAAGAGACCCAGTACTTC. Amino acid sequence: CASSQGRQAGGQETQYF.